Listed here is a single T cell receptor beta chain. The sample belongs to a study of T cells expressing NK-cell markers. Looking at the study overall: Investigators obtained TCR beta repertoires from sorted CD3+CD56+NKG2C+, CD3+CD56+NKG2C- and CD3+CD56-NKG2C+ T cells. One of the eight sequenced donors was seronegative, whereas the other seven were HCMV-seropositive.

The CDR3 is 15 amino acids. The germline CDR1 and CDR2 sequences are GTSNPN and SVGIG (reference sequence). TCRdb re-called the 5' RACE reads; every CDR3 protein appears as one record, without DNA. Across about 550,000 distinct CDR3 sequences, the top ten clones capture roughly 3.4% of the sample. The sequence was collected from a man younger than 35 in good health. The rearrangement joins TRBV30 to TRBJ1-1; the TCRdb call, TRBD1, lacks DNA for checking. Sequencing used blood T cells: a sorted CD56 or NKG2C T cell subset, CD4+ or CD8+ T cells, or bulk PBMC T cells (not recorded which). The CDR3: CAWSRSGSLNTEAFF.